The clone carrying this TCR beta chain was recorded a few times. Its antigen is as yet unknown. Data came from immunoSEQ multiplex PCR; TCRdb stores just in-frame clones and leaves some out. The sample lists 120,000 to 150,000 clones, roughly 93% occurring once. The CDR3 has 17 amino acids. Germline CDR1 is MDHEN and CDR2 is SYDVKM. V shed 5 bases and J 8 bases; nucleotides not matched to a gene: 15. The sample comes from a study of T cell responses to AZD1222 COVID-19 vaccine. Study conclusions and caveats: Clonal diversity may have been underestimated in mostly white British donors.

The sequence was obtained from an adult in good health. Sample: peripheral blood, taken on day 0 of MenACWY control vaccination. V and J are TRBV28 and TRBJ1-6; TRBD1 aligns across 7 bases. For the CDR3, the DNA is TGTGCCAGCAGTCCCCCGACGACAGGGACGGCGGATTCACCCCTCCACTTT. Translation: CASSPPTTGTADSPLHF.